This is a list of T cell receptor beta chains from one sample in a study of spatial heterogeneity in lung cancer. TCRdb recomputed calls from the 5' RACE reads with MiXCR, one row per CDR3 protein. Altogether approximately 12,000 distinct CDR3 sequences are present, around a tenth being singletons, with the ten largest covering 34%. Sequenced here: PBMCs, sampled at follow-up. Every receptor here comes from a female donor with early-stage non-small cell lung cancer. The CDR3 runs from the conserved cysteine through the conserved F or W. D genes are given only for firm matches. Size is omitted from some rows. Given values are once, few, many or a class for expanded clones.

>many|TRBV7-8|-|TRBJ2-2
CASSLMAGRSGELFF
TGTGCCAGCAGCTTAATGGCGGGTCGATCCGGGGAGCTGTTTTTT
>few|TRBV29-1|TRBD1|TRBJ2-2
CSARTGGRTGELFF
TGCAGCGCCCGGACAGGGGGCAGGACCGGGGAGCTGTTTTTT
>medium-sized|TRBV20-1|TRBD2|TRBJ2-1
CSARDSPSGRDEQFF
TGCAGTGCTAGAGATAGTCCTAGCGGGAGAGATGAGCAGTTCTTC
>many|TRBV25-1|-|TRBJ1-3
CASSESGNTIYF
TGTGCCAGCAGTGAATCTGGAAACACCATATATTTT
>many|TRBV6-6|-|TRBJ1-5
CASSYLGNNQPQHF
TGTGCCAGCAGTTACCTGGGGAACAATCAGCCCCAGCATTTT
>many|TRBV20-1|-|TRBJ2-3
CSAQSSSTQYF
TGCAGTGCTCAATCTTCCAGTACGCAGTATTTT
>-|TRBV5-1|-|TRBJ1-5
CASSLSPGSNQPQHF
TGCGCCAGCAGCTTGTCCCCAGGTAGCAATCAGCCCCAGCATTTT
>many|TRBV20-1|TRBD2|TRBJ2-3
CSARGLAGDSDTQYF
TGCAGTGCTAGAGGGCTAGCGGGAGATTCGGATACGCAGTATTTT
>many|TRBV28|-|TRBJ1-5
CASSPPWGNQPQHF
TGTGCCAGCAGTCCCCCCTGGGGCAATCAGCCCCAGCATTTT
>many|TRBV20-1|TRBD1|TRBJ2-3
CSAGRTGGEDTQYF
TGCAGTGCTGGCCGGACAGGGGGCGAAGATACGCAGTATTTT
>many|TRBV5-1|TRBD1|TRBJ2-1
CASSRDSYNEQFF
TGCGCCAGCAGCCGGGACAGTTACAATGAGCAGTTCTTC
>many|TRBV7-9|TRBD1|TRBJ1-6
CASSAPDRANSPLHF
TGTGCCAGCAGCGCGCCGGACAGGGCTAATTCACCCCTCCACTTT
>few|TRBV5-1|-|TRBJ2-6
CASSLAGVDVLTF
TGCGCCAGCAGCTTGGCAGGGGTGGACGTCCTGACTTTC
>-|TRBV7-2|-|TRBJ2-3
CASSLYGGPADTQYF
TGTGCCAGCAGCTTATACGGCGGTCCCGCGGATACGCAGTATTTT
>-|TRBV12-3/TRBV12-4|-|TRBJ1-5
CASSQQGYSNQPQHF
TGTGCCAGCAGTCAGCAGGGATATAGCAATCAGCCCCAGCATTTT
>medium-sized|TRBV12-3/TRBV12-4|TRBD1|TRBJ1-1
CASSYDRGRNTEAFF
TGTGCCAGCAGTTACGACAGGGGGAGGAACACTGAAGCTTTCTTT
>many|TRBV10-3|TRBD1|TRBJ2-1
CAIGTGGRDEQFF
TGTGCCATCGGGACAGGAGGGCGTGATGAGCAGTTCTTC
>many|TRBV7-2|TRBD2|TRBJ2-5
CASSWTSGGRQETQYF
TGTGCCAGCAGCTGGACTAGCGGGGGGCGGCAAGAGACCCAGTACTTC
>many|TRBV5-1|TRBD2|TRBJ2-7
CASSSLAGGPFYEQYF
TGCGCCAGCAGCTCCCTAGCGGGAGGGCCTTTCTACGAGCAGTACTTC
>many|TRBV6-2/TRBV6-3|-|TRBJ1-5
CASRSGTSGQPQHF
TGTGCCAGCAGATCAGGGACATCCGGTCAGCCCCAGCATTTT
>many|TRBV4-2|TRBD1|TRBJ2-1
CASSQPGQYNEQFF
TGTGCCAGCAGCCAACCGGGACAGTACAATGAGCAGTTCTTC
>many|TRBV6-6|TRBD2|TRBJ2-1
CASSYSGLAGIYNEQFF
TGTGCCAGCAGTTACTCCGGACTAGCGGGGATCTACAATGAGCAGTTCTTC
>many|TRBV5-6|TRBD2|TRBJ2-5
CASSTGLAGEETQYF
TGTGCCAGCAGCACCGGACTAGCGGGAGAAGAGACCCAGTACTTC
>many|TRBV20-1|-|TRBJ1-5
CSARAGTVRNQPQHF
TGCAGTGCTAGAGCGGGCACAGTGCGAAATCAGCCCCAGCATTTT
>many|TRBV6-6|-|TRBJ2-2
CASSYSRGVNTGELFF
TGTGCCAGCAGTTACTCGAGGGGGGTGAACACCGGGGAGCTGTTTTTT
>few|TRBV14|-|TRBJ2-1
CASSLDRTFSNEQFF
TGTGCCAGCAGCCTAGACAGAACCTTTAGTAATGAGCAGTTCTTC
>many|TRBV29-1|-|TRBJ2-2
CSVEEGGTGELFF
TGCAGCGTTGAAGAAGGGGGCACCGGGGAGCTGTTTTTT
>many|TRBV27|-|TRBJ1-5
CASSPNQNQPQHF
TGTGCCAGCAGTCCAAATCAAAATCAGCCCCAGCATTTT
>many|TRBV5-1|TRBD1|TRBJ1-1
CASRTGSVTEAFF
TGCGCCAGCAGGACAGGGTCGGTTACTGAAGCTTTCTTT
>many|TRBV23-1|-|TRBJ2-5
CASHNLGRQGETQYF
TGCGCCAGCCACAATCTAGGCAGGCAAGGAGAGACCCAGTACTTC
>many|TRBV28|-|TRBJ2-1
CASIQGSSYNEQFF
TGTGCCAGCATTCAGGGGTCCTCCTACAATGAGCAGTTCTTC
>-|TRBV7-2|-|TRBJ2-7
CASSLPGSGVAYEQYF
TGTGCCAGCAGCCTCCCCGGATCGGGGGTGGCCTACGAGCAGTACTTC
>-|TRBV29-1|TRBD2|TRBJ2-1
CSVVSGGLVNEQFF
TGCAGCGTTGTTTCGGGGGGGCTAGTGAATGAGCAGTTCTTC
>many|TRBV4-1|TRBD1|TRBJ2-3
CASSQGQGGTDTQYF
TGCGCCAGCAGCCAGGGACAGGGGGGCACAGATACGCAGTATTTT
>-|TRBV28|TRBD1|TRBJ2-1
CASSTPWTGANEQFF
TGTGCCAGCAGTACCCCCTGGACAGGGGCAAATGAGCAGTTCTTC